This TCR beta chain was sequenced during a study of cytomegalovirus exposure and HLA in healthy donors. Study-level findings and limits: Associated with HLA alleles at 0.05 false discovery rate in a later analysis were 15,000 to 20,000 TCR beta sequences. Later analysis reportedly placed an Asian-associated ancestry cluster below the roughly 680-donor mean in N-insertions.

In germline, CDR1 is MNHEY, CDR2 SMNVEV (reference sequence). The CDR3 is 14 residues long. Losses at the gene ends were 6 bases for V and 5 bases for J; bases not matched to a gene: 2. To note about this clone: Antigen specificity is unknown.

Primers for the PCR totalled 60 Vbeta and 13 Jbeta. Libraries were prepared by immunoSEQ multiplex PCR; TCRdb keeps only in-frame clonotypes and omits some of them. Here the sample spans approximately 170,000 clones, approximately 80% being singletons. The sequencing input was PBMCs. The source is a male donor in good health and CMV-seronegative. The J gene is TRBJ1-6, the V gene TRBV27; 9 nucleotides agree with TRBD1. The DNA of the CDR3 is TGTGCCAGCAGCCGGGACAGGGATAATTCACCCCTCCACTTT. Translation gives CASSRDRDNSPLHF.